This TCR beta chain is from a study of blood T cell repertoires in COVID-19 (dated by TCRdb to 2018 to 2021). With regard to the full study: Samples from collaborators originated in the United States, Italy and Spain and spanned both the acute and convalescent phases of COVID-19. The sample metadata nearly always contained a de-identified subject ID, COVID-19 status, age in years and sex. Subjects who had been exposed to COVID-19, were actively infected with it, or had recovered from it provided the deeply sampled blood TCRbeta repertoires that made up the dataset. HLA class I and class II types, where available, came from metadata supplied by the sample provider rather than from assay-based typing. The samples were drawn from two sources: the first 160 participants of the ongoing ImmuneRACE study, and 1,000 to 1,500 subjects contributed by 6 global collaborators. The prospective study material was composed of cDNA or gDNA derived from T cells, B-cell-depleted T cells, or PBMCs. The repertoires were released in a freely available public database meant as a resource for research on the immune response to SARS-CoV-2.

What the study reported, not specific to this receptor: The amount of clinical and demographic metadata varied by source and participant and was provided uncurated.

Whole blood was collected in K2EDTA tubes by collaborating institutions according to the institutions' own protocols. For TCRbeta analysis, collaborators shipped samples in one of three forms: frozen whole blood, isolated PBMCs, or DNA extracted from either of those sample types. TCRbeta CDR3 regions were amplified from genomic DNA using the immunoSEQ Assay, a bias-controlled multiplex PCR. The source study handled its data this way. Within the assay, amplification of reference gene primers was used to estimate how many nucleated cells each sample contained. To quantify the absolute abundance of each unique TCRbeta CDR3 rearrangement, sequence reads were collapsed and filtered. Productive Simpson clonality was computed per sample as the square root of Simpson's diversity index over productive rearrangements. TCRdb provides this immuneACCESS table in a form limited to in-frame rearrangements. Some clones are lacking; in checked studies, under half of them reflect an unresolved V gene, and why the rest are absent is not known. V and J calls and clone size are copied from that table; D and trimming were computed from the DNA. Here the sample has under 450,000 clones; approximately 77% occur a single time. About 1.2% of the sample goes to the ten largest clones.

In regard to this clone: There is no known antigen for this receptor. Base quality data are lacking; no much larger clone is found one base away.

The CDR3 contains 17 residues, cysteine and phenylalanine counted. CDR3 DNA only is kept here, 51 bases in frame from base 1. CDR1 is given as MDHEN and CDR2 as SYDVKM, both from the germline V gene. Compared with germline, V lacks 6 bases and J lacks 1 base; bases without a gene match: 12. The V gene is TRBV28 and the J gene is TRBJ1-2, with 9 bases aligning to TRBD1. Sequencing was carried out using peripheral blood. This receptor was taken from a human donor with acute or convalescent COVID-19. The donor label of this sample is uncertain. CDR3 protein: CASRGPGTGPINYGYTF. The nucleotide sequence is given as TGTGCCAGCAGGGGCCCCGGGACAGGGCCTATTAACTATGGCTACACCTTC.